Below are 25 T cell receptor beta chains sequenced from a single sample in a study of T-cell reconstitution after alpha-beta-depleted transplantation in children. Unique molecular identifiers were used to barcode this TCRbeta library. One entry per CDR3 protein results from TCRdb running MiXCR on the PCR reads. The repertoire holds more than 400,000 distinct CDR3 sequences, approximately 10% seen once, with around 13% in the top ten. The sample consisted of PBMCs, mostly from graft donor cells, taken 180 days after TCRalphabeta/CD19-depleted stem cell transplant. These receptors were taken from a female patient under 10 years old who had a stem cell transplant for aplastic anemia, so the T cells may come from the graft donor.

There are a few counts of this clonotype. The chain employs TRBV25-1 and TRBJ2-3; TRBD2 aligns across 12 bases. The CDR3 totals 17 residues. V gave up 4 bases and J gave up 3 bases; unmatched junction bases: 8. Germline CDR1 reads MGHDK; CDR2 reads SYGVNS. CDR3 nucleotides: TGTGCCAGCAGTGCCCCCCTAGCGGGAGGGCCAACAGATACGCAGTATTTT. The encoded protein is CASSAPLAGGPTDTQYF.

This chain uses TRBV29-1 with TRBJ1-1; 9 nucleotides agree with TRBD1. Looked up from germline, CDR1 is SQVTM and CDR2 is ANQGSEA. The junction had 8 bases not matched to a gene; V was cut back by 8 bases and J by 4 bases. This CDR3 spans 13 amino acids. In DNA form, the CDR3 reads TGCAGCACCAGACAGGGGGGGGGCACTGAAGCTTTCTTT. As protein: CSTRQGGGTEAFF.

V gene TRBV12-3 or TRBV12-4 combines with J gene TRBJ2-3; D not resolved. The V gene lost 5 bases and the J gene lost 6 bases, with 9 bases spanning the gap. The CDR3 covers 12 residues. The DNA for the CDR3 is TGTGCCAGCAGTGAATTCCGGGATACGCAGTATTTT. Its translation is CASSEFRDTQYF.

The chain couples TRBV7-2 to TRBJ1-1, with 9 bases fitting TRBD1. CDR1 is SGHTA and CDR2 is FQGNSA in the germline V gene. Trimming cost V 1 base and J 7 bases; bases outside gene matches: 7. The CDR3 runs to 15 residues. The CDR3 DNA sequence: TGTGCCAGCAGCTTAGGAGGGACAGGGAAACATGAAGCTTTCTTT. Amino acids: CASSLGGTGKHEAFF.

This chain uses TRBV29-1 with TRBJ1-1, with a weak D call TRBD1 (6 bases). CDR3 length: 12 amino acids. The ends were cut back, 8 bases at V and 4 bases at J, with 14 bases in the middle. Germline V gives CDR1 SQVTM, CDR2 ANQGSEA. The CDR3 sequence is CSSGQRGTEAFF. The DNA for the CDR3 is TGCAGCTCGGGACAACGGGGCACTGAAGCTTTCTTT.

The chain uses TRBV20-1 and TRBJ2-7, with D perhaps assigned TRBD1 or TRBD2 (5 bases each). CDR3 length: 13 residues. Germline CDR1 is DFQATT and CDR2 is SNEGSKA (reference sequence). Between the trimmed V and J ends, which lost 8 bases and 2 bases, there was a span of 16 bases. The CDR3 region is CSILGTRPYEQYV. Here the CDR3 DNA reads TGCAGTATTCTCGGGACGCGACCCTACGAGCAGTACGTC.

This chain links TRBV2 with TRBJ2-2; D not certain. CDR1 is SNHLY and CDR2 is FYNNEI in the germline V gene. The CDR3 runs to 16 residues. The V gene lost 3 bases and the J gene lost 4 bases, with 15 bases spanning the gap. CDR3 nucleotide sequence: TGTGCCAGCAGTGAGGGGTCCCCCTTCGTCACCGGGGAGCTGTTTTTT. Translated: CASSEGSPFVTGELFF.

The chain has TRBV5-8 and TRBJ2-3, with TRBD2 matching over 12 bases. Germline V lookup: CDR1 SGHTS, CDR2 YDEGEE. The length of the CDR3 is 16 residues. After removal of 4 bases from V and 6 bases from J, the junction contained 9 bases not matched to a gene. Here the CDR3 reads CASSPGKGTSGDTQYF. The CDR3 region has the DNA TGTGCCAGCAGCCCGGGGAAAGGGACTAGCGGGGATACGCAGTATTTT.

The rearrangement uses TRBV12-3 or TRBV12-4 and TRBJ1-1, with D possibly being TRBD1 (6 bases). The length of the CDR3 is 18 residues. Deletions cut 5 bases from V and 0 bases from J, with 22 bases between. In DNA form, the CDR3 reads TGTGCCAGCAGTCTAAGGGGGGGCCAGGGATACATGAACACTGAAGCTTTCTTT. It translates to CASSLRGGQGYMNTEAFF.

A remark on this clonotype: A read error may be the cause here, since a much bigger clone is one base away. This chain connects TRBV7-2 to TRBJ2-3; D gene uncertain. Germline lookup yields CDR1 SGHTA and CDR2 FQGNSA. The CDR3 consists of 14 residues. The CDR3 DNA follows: TGTGCCAGCAGCTTAGCGTGGGATTCAGATAGGCAGTATTTT. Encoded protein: CASSLAWDSDRQYF.

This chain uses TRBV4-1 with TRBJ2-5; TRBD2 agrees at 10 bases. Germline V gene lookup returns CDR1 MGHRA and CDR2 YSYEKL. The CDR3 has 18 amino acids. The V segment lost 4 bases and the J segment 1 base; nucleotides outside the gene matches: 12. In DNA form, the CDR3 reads TGCGCCAGCAGCCCGGGGCTAGCGGGAGTAATATTCCAAGAGACCCAGTACTTC. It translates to CASSPGLAGVIFQETQYF.

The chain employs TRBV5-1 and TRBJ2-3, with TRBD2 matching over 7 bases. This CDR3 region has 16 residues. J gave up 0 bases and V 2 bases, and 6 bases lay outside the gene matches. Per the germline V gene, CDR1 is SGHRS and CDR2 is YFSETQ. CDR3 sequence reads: CASSFAGVSSTDTQYF. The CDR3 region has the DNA TGCGCCAGCAGCTTCGCGGGGGTTTCTAGCACAGATACGCAGTATTTT.

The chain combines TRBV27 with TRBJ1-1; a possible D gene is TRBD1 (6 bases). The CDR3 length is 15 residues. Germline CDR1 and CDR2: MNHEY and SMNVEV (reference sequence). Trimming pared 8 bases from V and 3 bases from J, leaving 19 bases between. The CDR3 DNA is TGTGCCAGCGGCACCCTCTGGACAGCCCACACTGAAGCTTTCTTT. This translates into CASGTLWTAHTEAFF.

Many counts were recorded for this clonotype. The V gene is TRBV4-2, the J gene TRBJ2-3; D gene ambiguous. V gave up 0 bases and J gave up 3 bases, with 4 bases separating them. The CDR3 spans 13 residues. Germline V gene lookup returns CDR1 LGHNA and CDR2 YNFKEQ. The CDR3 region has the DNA TGTGCCAGCAGCCAAGACAGAACAGATACGCAGTATTTT. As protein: CASSQDRTDTQYF.

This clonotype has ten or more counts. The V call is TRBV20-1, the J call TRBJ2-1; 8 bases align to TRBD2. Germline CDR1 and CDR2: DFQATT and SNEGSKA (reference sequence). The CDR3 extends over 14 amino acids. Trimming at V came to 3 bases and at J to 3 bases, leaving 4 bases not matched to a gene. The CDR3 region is CSASSGADYNEQFF. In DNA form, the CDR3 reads TGCAGTGCTAGTAGCGGGGCCGACTACAATGAGCAGTTCTTC.

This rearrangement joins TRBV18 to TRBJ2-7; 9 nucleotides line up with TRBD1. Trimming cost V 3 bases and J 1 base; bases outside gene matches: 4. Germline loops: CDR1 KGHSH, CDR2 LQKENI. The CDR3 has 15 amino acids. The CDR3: CASSPGTGRSYEQYV. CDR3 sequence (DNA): TGTGCCAGCTCACCTGGGACAGGGCGATCCTACGAGCAGTACGTC.

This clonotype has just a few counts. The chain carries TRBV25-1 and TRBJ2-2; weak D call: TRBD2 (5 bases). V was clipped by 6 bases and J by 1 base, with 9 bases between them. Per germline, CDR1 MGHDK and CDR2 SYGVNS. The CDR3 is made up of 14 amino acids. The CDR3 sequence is CASSGKGNTGELFF. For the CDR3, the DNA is TGTGCCAGCAGCGGGAAGGGGAACACCGGGGAGCTGTTTTTT.

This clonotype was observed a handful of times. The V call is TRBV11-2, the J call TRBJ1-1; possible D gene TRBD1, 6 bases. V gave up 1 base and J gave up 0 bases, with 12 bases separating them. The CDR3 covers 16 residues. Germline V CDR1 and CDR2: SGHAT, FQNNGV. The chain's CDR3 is CASSLVSGGMNTEAFF. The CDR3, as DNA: TGTGCCAGCAGCTTAGTTTCCGGGGGCATGAACACTGAAGCTTTCTTT. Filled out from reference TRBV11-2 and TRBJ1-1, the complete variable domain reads EAGVAQSPRYKIIEKRQSVAFWCNPISGHATLYWYQQILGQGPKLLIQFQNNGVVDDSQLPKDRFSAERLKGVDSTLKIQPAKLEDSAVYLCASSLVSGGMNTEAFFGQGTRLTVV.

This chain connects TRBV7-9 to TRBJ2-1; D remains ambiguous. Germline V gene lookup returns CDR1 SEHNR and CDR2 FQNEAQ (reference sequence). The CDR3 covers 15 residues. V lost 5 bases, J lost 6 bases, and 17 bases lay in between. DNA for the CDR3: TGTGCCAGCAGCAGACTCACGTTAATACCCAATGAGCAGTTCTTC. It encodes CASSRLTLIPNEQFF.

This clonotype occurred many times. The CDR3 loop reads CASSLRQGAQASPLHF. CDR3 coding DNA: TGTGCCAGCAGCTTGAGACAGGGGGCGCAGGCTTCACCCCTCCACTTT. The rearrangement uses TRBV7-2 and TRBJ1-6, with TRBD1 matching 10 bases. The V gene's germline CDR1 is SGHTA and CDR2 FQGNSA. This CDR3 is built from 16 residues. V was pared by 3 bases and J by 9 bases, with 8 bases of the junction left unmatched.

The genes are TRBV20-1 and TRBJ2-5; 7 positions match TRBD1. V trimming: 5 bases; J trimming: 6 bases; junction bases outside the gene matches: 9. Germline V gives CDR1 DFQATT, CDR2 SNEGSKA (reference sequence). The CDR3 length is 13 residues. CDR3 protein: CSAPGNRGKTQYF. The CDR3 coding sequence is TGCAGTGCTCCTGGGAACAGGGGAAAGACCCAGTACTTC.

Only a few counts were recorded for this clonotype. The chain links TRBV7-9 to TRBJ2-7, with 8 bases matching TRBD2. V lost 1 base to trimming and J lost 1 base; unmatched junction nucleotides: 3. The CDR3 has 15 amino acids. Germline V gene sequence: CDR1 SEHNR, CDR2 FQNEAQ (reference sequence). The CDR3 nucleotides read TGTGCCAGCAGCTTAGTGTTAGCGGGGTCCTACGAGCAGTACTTC. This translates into CASSLVLAGSYEQYF.

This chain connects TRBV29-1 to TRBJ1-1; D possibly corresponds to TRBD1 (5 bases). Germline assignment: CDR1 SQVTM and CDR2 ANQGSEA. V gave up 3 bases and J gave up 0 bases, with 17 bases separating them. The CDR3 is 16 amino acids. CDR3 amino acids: CSVDDGGRYMNTEAFF. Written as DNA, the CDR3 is TGCAGCGTTGATGATGGGGGACGGTACATGAACACTGAAGCTTTCTTT.

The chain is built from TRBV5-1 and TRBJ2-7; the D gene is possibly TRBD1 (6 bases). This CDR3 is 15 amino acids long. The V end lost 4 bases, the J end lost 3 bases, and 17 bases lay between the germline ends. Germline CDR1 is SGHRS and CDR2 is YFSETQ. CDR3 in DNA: TGCGCCAGCAGCCCCGCCGGGACAAATCTCTACGAGCAGTACTTC. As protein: CASSPAGTNLYEQYF.

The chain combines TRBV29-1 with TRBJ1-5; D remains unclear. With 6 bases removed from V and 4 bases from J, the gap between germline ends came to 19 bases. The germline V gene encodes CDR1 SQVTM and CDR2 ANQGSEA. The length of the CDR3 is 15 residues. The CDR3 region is CSVAGGVGWNQPQHF. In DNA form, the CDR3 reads TGCAGCGTCGCTGGCGGAGTCGGATGGAATCAGCCCCAGCATTTT. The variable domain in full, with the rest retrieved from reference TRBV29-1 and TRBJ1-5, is SAVISQKPSRDICQRGTSLTIQCQVDSQVTMMFWYRQQPGQSLTLIATANQGSEATYESGFVIDKFPISRPNLTFSTLTVSNMSPEDSSIYLCSVAGGVGWNQPQHFGDGTRLSIL.